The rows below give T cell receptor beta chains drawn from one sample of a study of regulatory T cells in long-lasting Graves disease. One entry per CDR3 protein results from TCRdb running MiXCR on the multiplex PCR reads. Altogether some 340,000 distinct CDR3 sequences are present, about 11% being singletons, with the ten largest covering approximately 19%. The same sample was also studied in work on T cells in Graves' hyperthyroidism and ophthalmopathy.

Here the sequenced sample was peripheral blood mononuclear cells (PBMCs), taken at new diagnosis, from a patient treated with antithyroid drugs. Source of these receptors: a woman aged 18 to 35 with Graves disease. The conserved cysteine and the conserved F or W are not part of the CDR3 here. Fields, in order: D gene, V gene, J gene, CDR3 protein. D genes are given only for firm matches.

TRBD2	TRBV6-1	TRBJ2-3	ASPPGGTPTDTQY
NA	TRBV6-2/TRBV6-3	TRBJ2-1	ASTTPRGSQQQF
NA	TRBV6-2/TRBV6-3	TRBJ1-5	ASGPSGPIREPQH
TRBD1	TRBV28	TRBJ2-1	ASHRGQYNEQF
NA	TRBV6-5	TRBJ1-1	ASSYSGRTEAF
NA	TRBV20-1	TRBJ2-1	SARASSSYNEQF
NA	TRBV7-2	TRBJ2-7	ASSLGAAPNYEQY
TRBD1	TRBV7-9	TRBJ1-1	ASSLGATGRSTEAF
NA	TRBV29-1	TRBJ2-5	SVEGGRGTPETQY
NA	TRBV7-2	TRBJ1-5	ASSYQVSNQPQH
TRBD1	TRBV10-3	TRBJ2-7	AIRSGQGQY
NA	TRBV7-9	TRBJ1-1	ASSRDLMDPEAF
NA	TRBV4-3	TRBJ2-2	ASSQDRITGELF
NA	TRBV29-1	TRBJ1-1	SVVPSEEAF
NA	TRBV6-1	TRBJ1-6	ASSPGTDHSPLH
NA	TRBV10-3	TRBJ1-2	AISDPDTYGYT
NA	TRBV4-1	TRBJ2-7	ASSQESFRTYEQY
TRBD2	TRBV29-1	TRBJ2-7	SAGLAGSPHEQY
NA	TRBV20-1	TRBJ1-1	SARAAEAF
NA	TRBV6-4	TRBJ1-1	ASSALTENTEAF
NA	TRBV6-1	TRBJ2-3	ASRWGTSTDTQY
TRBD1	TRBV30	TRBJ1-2	AWSGRWQGAGNYGYT
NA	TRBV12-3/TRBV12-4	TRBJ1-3	ASRQEPGNTIY
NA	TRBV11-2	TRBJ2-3	ASSLVSGASTDTQY
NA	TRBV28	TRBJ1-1	ASSSSREGAF
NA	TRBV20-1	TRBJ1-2	SARVRTGPVGYT